The clone carrying this T cell receptor beta chain was observed a handful of times. The antigen is unknown. The isolated RNA, all of it, was reverse transcribed, so expressed TCRB transcripts were what got sequenced. The read count averaged approximately 3.3 million across naive, central memory and regulatory T cell samples. Data came from immunoSEQ multiplex PCR; TCRdb stores just in-frame clones and leaves some out. The sample has under 350,000 clones, 20% to 25% seen once. The sample originates from a study of beta chain features in type 1 diabetes. Study observations and caveats: More deletions and fewer insertions at VDJ junctions were found in patients with type 1 diabetes. Researchers report that Type 1 diabetes patients had moderately but significantly shorter TCRB CDR3s across all four CD4+ subsets.

CDR3 length: 14 amino acids. With 5 bases removed from V and 3 bases from J, the gap between germline ends came to 13 bases. Germline CDR1 and CDR2: MNHEY and SVGAGI. Material: naive CD4+ T cells from blood. This TCR was recovered from a woman under 40 with type 1 diabetes. The genes are TRBV6-5 and TRBJ1-1; D not resolved. The CDR3 coding sequence is TGTGCCAGCAGTCTAGGTGACCGAGACACTGAAGCTTTCTTT. This sequence encodes CASSLGDRDTEAFF.